Below, 15 T cell receptor beta chains from the same sample are listed, as sequenced in a study of cytomegalovirus exposure and HLA in healthy donors. Use of 60 Vbeta and 13 Jbeta primers characterized the PCR. This table comes from immunoSEQ multiplex PCR, and its TCRdb copy is limited to in-frame clones, with some not included. The data show fewer than 180,000 clones, with around 79% seen just once and under 8% held by the top ten. Input material: PBMCs. The receptors shown here come from a man in his forties or fifties in good health and CMV-seropositive.

The sample holds one count of this clone. The rearrangement links TRBV9 to TRBJ1-1; D is possibly TRBD1 (6 bases). From germline, CDR1 is SGDLS and CDR2 YYNGEE. Trimming cost V 3 bases and J 1 base, with 13 bases left between them. The length of the CDR3 is 15 residues. The CDR3 here is CASSAHQGQNTEAFF. The CDR3 DNA sequence: TGTGCCAGCAGCGCTCACCAGGGACAGAACACTGAAGCTTTCTTT.

Details on this clone: Other nucleotide sequences in the sample specify the same CDR3. The chain recombines TRBV5-4 with TRBJ2-5, with TRBD2 matching over 10 bases. The V gene's germline CDR1 is SGHNT and CDR2 YYREEE (reference sequence). CDR3 length: 15 residues. The ends lost 0 bases at V and 1 base at J; junction bases unmatched: 0. The CDR3 DNA sequence: TGTGCCAGCAGCTTGGGGACTAGCGGCCAAGAGACCCAGTACTTC. Residues: CASSLGTSGQETQYF.

The rearrangement joins TRBV7-6 to TRBJ2-5, with TRBD1 matching 8 bases. The CDR3 spans 16 residues. Germline values: CDR1 SGHVS, CDR2 FNYEAQ. V lost 4 bases, J lost 5 bases, and 12 bases stayed unmatched. CDR3 nucleotide sequence: TGTGCCAGCAGCTCCCAGGGACAGGCCCGGGGGGAGACCCAGTACTTC. This codes for CASSSQGQARGETQYF.

This rearrangement joins TRBV25-1 to TRBJ1-5; 7 nucleotides agree with TRBD1. CDR1 and CDR2 from the germline V gene are MGHDK and SYGVNS. The CDR3 is 13 amino acids. With 2 bases clipped from V and 9 bases from J, the junction kept 4 bases outside the gene matches. The CDR3 protein is CASSEQGVWPQHF. The CDR3 nucleotides read TGTGCCAGCAGTGAACAGGGGGTTTGGCCCCAGCATTTT.

The chain carries TRBV7-2 and TRBJ2-5, with 11 bases matching TRBD2. The closer fit of TRBJ2-7 to the DNA end suggests the J call may be wrong. Looked up from germline, CDR1 is SGHTA and CDR2 is FQGNSA. The CDR3 totals 16 residues. CDR3 in DNA: TGTGCCAGCAGCAGACGGGGGACTAGCGGAACCTACGAGCAGTACTTC. Its protein is CASSRRGTSGTYEQYF.

The V and J genes are TRBV18 and TRBJ2-7; TRBD1 matches at 8 bases. V trimming: 3 bases; J trimming: 3 bases; junction bases outside the gene matches: 10. The CDR3 loop spans 16 amino acids. Germline lookup yields CDR1 KGHSH and CDR2 LQKENI. The CDR3 DNA is TGTGCCAGCTCACCCCGGACAGGGAGAGAGGGCTACGAGCAGTACTTC. It yields the protein CASSPRTGREGYEQYF. The full variable domain, in which reference TRBV18 and TRBJ2-7 provide the parts outside the CDR3, is NAGVMQNPRHLVRRRGQEARLRCSPMKGHSHVYWYRQLPEEGLKFMVYLQKENIIDESGMPKERFSAEFPKEGPSILRIQQVVRGDSAAYFCASSPRTGREGYEQYFGPGTRLTVT.

A single count supports this clone. The chain links TRBV2 to TRBJ1-5; possible D gene TRBD1, 6 bases. Germline V gives CDR1 SNHLY, CDR2 FYNNEI. The CDR3 loop spans 14 amino acids. Trimming cost V 6 bases and J 2 bases, with 11 bases left between them. The CDR3 protein is CASRGEGGNQPQHF. Here the CDR3 DNA reads TGTGCCAGCAGGGGGGAGGGGGGCAATCAGCCCCAGCATTTT.

V gene TRBV6-4 combines with J gene TRBJ1-1; a weak D match, TRBD1 (5 bases). The V gene lost 5 bases and the J gene lost 1 base, with 14 bases spanning the gap. The CDR3 runs to 15 residues. Germline lookup yields CDR1 MRHNA and CDR2 SNTAGT. Written as DNA, the CDR3 is TGTGCCAGCAGTCGGGGGGGAGGACGGAACACTGAAGCTTTCTTT. Translating it yields CASSRGGGRNTEAFF.

The table lists this clone with a few counts. In nucleotides, the CDR3 is TGTGCCAGCAGAGCTGACGGGCCGGGAGGATCCCTCCACTTT. It codes for CASRADGPGGSLHF. The chain couples TRBV2 to TRBJ1-6; no firm D call. The CDR3 has 14 residues. CDR1 and CDR2 (germline): SNHLY, FYNNEI. V was cut by 6 bases and J by 14 bases, with 20 bases left in between.

This clone was detected once. The J gene is TRBJ1-2, the V gene TRBV6-1; D ambiguous. V lost 3 bases and J 4 bases, leaving 15 bases between the germline ends. Germline assignment: CDR1 MNHNS and CDR2 SASEGT. The CDR3 length is 15 residues. The CDR3: CASSDTRRGSYGYTF. In nucleotides, the CDR3 is TGTGCCAGCAGTGATACCCGACGAGGGTCCTATGGCTACACCTTC.

This clone was recorded only once. The same CDR3 can be traced to other DNA sequences in this sample. The chain employs TRBV5-1 and TRBJ2-7; 11 positions match TRBD2. Germline values: CDR1 SGHRS, CDR2 YFSETQ. J was trimmed by 4 bases and V by 1 base; bases with no gene match: 1. CDR3 length equals 14 residues. CDR3 coding DNA: TGCGCCAGCAGCTTGACTAGCGGGAGTTACGAGCAGTACTTC. Encoded protein: CASSLTSGSYEQYF.

This CDR3 is CASSLSVLGQGFHEQYF. The CDR3 coding sequence is TGTGCCAGCAGTTTATCAGTTCTTGGACAGGGGTTCCACGAGCAGTACTTC. The chain is built from TRBV28 and TRBJ2-7; 9 bases align to TRBD1. Germline loops: CDR1 MDHEN, CDR2 SYDVKM. J was trimmed by 5 bases and V by 1 base; bases with no gene match: 12. This CDR3 region has 17 residues.

The V gene is TRBV11-2, the J gene TRBJ2-3; D is perhaps TRBD2 (6 bases). V was pared by 5 bases and J by 4 bases, with 19 bases between. In germline, CDR1 is SGHAT, CDR2 FQNNGV. This CDR3 is built from 16 residues. The CDR3 coding sequence is TGTGCCAGCAGCCCAGGGAGCCAGGGAGGTCCAGATACGCAGTATTTT. This translates into CASSPGSQGGPDTQYF.

The chain combines TRBV6-1 with TRBJ2-7; 8 bases fit TRBD1. V shed 6 bases and J 3 bases; nucleotides not matched to a gene: 7. Germline V gene sequence: CDR1 MNHNS, CDR2 SASEGT. The CDR3 has 14 amino acids. The CDR3 region has the DNA TGTGCCAGCAGAACCTCCGGGACAGGCTACGAGCAGTACTTC. This sequence encodes CASRTSGTGYEQYF.

The V gene is TRBV5-5, the J gene TRBJ2-3, with D possibly being TRBD2 (6 bases). This CDR3 region has 15 residues. Trimming stripped 0 bases from V and 3 bases from J, with 11 bases between. Germline lookup yields CDR1 SGHKS and CDR2 YYEKEE (reference sequence). The DNA for the CDR3 is TGTGCCAGCAGCTTGGGTCCGGGACTGACAGATACGCAGTATTTT. Translated: CASSLGPGLTDTQYF.